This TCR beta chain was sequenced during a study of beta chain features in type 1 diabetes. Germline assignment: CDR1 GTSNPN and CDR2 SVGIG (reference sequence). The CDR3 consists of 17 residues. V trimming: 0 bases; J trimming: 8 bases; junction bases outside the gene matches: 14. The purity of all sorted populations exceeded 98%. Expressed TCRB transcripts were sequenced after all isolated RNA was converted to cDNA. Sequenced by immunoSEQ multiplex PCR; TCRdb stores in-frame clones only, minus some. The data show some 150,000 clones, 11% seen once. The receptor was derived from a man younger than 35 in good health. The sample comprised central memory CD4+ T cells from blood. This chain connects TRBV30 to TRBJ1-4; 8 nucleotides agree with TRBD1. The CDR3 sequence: CAWSVSFGRGPWEKLFF. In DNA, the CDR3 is TGTGCCTGGAGTGTCTCCTTCGGCAGGGGGCCTTGGGAAAAACTGTTTTTT.